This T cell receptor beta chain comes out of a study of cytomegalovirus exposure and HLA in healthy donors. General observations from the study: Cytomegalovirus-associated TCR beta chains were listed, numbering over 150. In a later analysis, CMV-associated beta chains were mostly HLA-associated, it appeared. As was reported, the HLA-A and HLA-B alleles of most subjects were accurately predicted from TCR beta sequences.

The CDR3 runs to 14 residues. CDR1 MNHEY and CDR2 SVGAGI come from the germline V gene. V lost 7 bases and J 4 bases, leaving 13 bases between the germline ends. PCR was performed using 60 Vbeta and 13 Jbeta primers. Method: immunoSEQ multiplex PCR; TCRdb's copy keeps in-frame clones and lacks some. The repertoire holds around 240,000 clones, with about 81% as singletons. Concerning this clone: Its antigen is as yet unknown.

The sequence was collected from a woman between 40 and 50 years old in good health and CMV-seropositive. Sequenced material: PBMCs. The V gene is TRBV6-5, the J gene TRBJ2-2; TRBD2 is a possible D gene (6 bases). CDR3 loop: CASTYGTLTGELFF. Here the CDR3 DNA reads TGTGCCAGCACGTACGGGACTCTCACCGGGGAGCTGTTTTTT.